The 24 T cell receptor beta chains below were found in one sample sequenced in a study of blood T cells in healthy people across ages. For the second PCR, which ran for roughly 6 to 12 cycles, a sample-barcoded 5' primer and a J-beta primer mix were used. MiXCR, applied by TCRdb to the 5' RACE reads, yields one record per CDR3 protein. The sample includes 2 million or so distinct CDR3 sequences, roughly 49% of them seen just once. The source material was blood. Receptor source: a middle-aged woman in good health.

This clonotype was observed a few times. The gene calls are TRBV20-1 and TRBJ2-3, with TRBD2 as a possible D gene (7 bases). V was shortened by 6 bases and J by 0 bases, with 19 bases between the two germline ends. Germline V gives CDR1 DFQATT, CDR2 SNEGSKA (reference sequence). The CDR3 length is 16 residues. The DNA for the CDR3 is TGCAGTGCCCTACCCCTTGGGGGGGCCAGCACAGATACGCAGTATTTT. Amino acid sequence: CSALPLGGASTDTQYF.

Turning to this clonotype: At one of its ends the junction is not consistent with the germline gene, which may arise from a read error. V and J are TRBV20-1 and TRBJ2-5; D might be TRBD1 or TRBD2, each matching 5 bases. The V gene's germline CDR1 is DFQATT and CDR2 SNEGSKA (reference sequence). The CDR3 is made up of 14 amino acids. CDR3 bases: TGTAGTGCTAGAGAGGGGTCAGTGCAAGAGACCCAGTACTTC. Translation gives CSAREGSVQETQYF.

This clonotype was counted a few times. This sequence joins TRBV4-3 and TRBJ2-3; D is uncertain. V lost 1 base and J lost 3, with 8 bases in between. This CDR3 has 14 residues. CDR1 is LGHNA and CDR2 is YSLEER in the germline V gene. The CDR3 loop reads CASSQGGPTDTQYF. Here the CDR3 DNA reads TGCGCCAGCAGCCAAGGTGGCCCGACAGATACGCAGTATTTT.

V usage is TRBV20-1 and J usage is TRBJ2-7; the match to TRBD2 covers 11 bases. The germline gives CDR1 DFQATT, CDR2 SNEGSKA (reference sequence). This CDR3 is 15 amino acids long. V shed 2 bases and J 5 bases; nucleotides not matched to a gene: 8. The CDR3 DNA follows: TGCAGTGCTAGACGTCTAGCGGGGGGATCGAACGAGCAGTACTTC. Translated: CSARRLAGGSNEQYF.

The rearrangement joins TRBV7-2 to TRBJ2-1; possibly TRBD2 for D (5 bases). V was clipped by 5 bases and J by 2 bases, with 16 bases between them. There are 16 residues in the CDR3. Germline CDR1 SGHTA, CDR2 FQGNSA. As DNA, the CDR3 is TGTGCCAGCAGCCGGGATTCCGGCGCGACCTACAATGAGCAGTTCTTC. This gives the protein CASSRDSGATYNEQFF.

V and J are TRBV10-3 and TRBJ2-1, with D possibly being TRBD1 (6 bases). Deletions cut 5 bases from V and 9 bases from J, with 11 bases between. Per germline, CDR1 ENHRY and CDR2 SYGVKD. The CDR3 is 12 amino acids. The CDR3 DNA reads TGTGCCATCAGTTCCAAAGGGGGTGAGCAGTTCTTC. It encodes CAISSKGGEQFF.

This clonotype was seen more than once but under ten times. The V gene is TRBV4-3, the J gene TRBJ2-1; D not resolved. CDR1 is LGHNA and CDR2 is YSLEER in the germline V gene. CDR3 length: 15 amino acids. Trimming left V 1 base short and J 7 bases short, with 14 bases between. CDR3 coding DNA: TGCGCCAGCAGCCAAGCGGGCAAGAGTGGGAATGAGCAGTTCTTC. Its protein is CASSQAGKSGNEQFF.

The J gene is TRBJ1-6, the V gene TRBV20-1; maybe TRBD1 (6 bases). V was shortened by 3 bases and J by 6 bases, with 18 bases between the two germline ends. There are 16 residues in the CDR3. Germline loops: CDR1 DFQATT, CDR2 SNEGSKA (reference sequence). CDR3 nucleotides: TGCAGTGCTAGCGCCAACCGGGACAACCGTAATTCACCCCTCCACTTT. Its translation is CSASANRDNRNSPLHF.

The chain uses TRBV11-1 and TRBJ2-4, with 7 positions matching TRBD1. This CDR3 contains 16 residues. With V trimmed by 5 bases and J by 0 bases, 7 bases remained unmatched. Germline CDR1 SGHAT, CDR2 FQDESV (reference sequence). The CDR3 sequence is CASSVEQGLAKNIQYF. The DNA for the CDR3 is TGTGCCAGCAGCGTAGAACAGGGGCTAGCCAAAAACATTCAGTACTTC.

The chain couples TRBV6-5 to TRBJ2-5; D ambiguous. Germline loops: CDR1 MNHEY, CDR2 SVGAGI. There are 15 residues in the CDR3. Trimming cost V 6 bases and J 11 bases, with 25 bases left between them. The CDR3 nucleotides are TGTGCCAGCAGACGGACCGCGGTATCCTACAATGAGCAGTACTTC. Protein product: CASRRTAVSYNEQYF.

This clonotype has ten or more counts. V usage is TRBV27 and J usage is TRBJ2-7, with TRBD2 identical over 8 bases. With 10 bases clipped from V and 5 bases from J, the junction kept 4 bases outside the gene matches. This CDR3 has 11 residues. Germline CDR1 MNHEY, CDR2 SMNVEV (reference sequence). CDR3: CATSGGNEQYF. In nucleotides, the CDR3 is TGTGCCACCAGCGGGGGCAACGAGCAGTACTTC.

The chain has TRBV21-1 and TRBJ2-1; TRBD1, the table's D call, was not compared with the DNA. TRBV21-1 is a listed pseudogene. The length of the CDR3 is 15 residues. The DNA of the CDR3 is TGTGCCAGCAGCAATGCGTCAGGGGTTTTGCGCGAGCAGTTCTTC. Translating gives CASSNASGVLREQFF.

This clonotype appeared a single time. The chain employs TRBV7-9 and TRBJ2-5; D tentatively reads TRBD1 or TRBD2 (6 bases each). Gene TRBJ2-7 matches the end of the DNA better, so the J call may be wrong. The germline V gene encodes CDR1 SEHNR and CDR2 FQNEAQ (reference sequence). CDR3 length equals 16 residues. This CDR3 is CASSLGPGAADDEQYF. DNA of the CDR3: TGTGCCAGCAGCTTAGGGCCGGGGGCGGCTGACGACGAGCAGTACTTC.

This clonotype was seen only a few times. The chain is built from TRBV7-6 and TRBJ2-5, with TRBD2 as a possible D gene (6 bases). CDR1 and CDR2 from the germline V gene are SGHVS and FNYEAQ. CDR3 length: 15 residues. V was shortened by 0 bases and J by 4 bases, with 12 bases between the two germline ends. The DNA for the CDR3 is TGTGCCAGCAGCTTAGCCCCGGAGGGACCAGAGACCCAGTACTTC. Residues: CASSLAPEGPETQYF.

This clonotype has more than one count but fewer than ten. The chain has TRBV29-1 and TRBJ2-7; TRBD2 matches at 10 bases. The DNA end favors TRBJ2-5, so the J call may be wrong. The germline V gene encodes CDR1 SQVTM and CDR2 ANQGSEA. The CDR3 covers 15 residues. Here the CDR3 DNA reads TGCAGCGTCACCTTACTAGCGGGGACGCCAGAGACCCAGTACTTC. Translated: CSVTLLAGTPETQYF.

This chain joins TRBV5-6 and TRBJ1-2; maybe TRBD1 (6 bases). Looked up from germline, CDR1 is SGHDT and CDR2 is YYEEEE. V lost 1 base and J 0 bases, leaving 13 bases between the germline ends. This CDR3 is built from 16 residues. CDR3 in DNA: TGTGCCAGCAGCTTGTCAGGGACAAGACCTAACTATGGCTACACCTTC. This encodes CASSLSGTRPNYGYTF.

This clonotype was detected a few times. The CDR3 DNA is TGTGCCAGCAGCGCGCCACCGGGCAGAAGCTCCTATAATTCACCCCTCCACTTT. This translates into CASSAPPGRSSYNSPLHF. The genes are TRBV7-2 and TRBJ1-6; D is unresolved. Deletions cut 5 bases from V and 0 bases from J, with 17 bases between. Per germline, CDR1 SGHTA and CDR2 FQGNSA. There are 18 residues in the CDR3.

The chain couples TRBV29-1 to TRBJ2-1; 12 bases match TRBD2. This CDR3 spans 13 amino acids. The V and J ends lost 7 bases and 7 bases, in that order; junction bases with no gene match: 5. The V gene's germline CDR1 is SQVTM and CDR2 ANQGSEA. CDR3 DNA: TGCAGCGCTTTCGGACTAGCGGGGAATGAGCAGTTCTTC. It codes for CSAFGLAGNEQFF.

This clonotype came up a few times. At one of its ends the junction is not consistent with the germline gene, which may arise from a read error. The chain carries TRBV5-1 and TRBJ1-6; TRBD1 matches 7 bases. The CDR3 consists of 14 residues. CDR1 and CDR2 from the germline V gene are SGHRS and YFSETQ. The CDR3 DNA is TGTGCCAGCAGCTTAACAGGGGCGAATTCACCCCTCCACTTT. Encoded protein: CASSLTGANSPLHF. The full variable domain, with the rest looked up from reference TRBV5-1 and TRBJ1-6, is KAGVTQTPRYLIKTRGQQVTLSCSPISGHRSVSWYQQTPGQGLQFLFEYFSETQRNKGNFPGRFSGRQFSNSRSEMNVSTLELGDSALYLCASSLTGANSPLHFGNGTRLTVT.

The J gene is TRBJ2-6, the V gene TRBV4-3; no firm D call. This CDR3 is built from 13 residues. The germline gives CDR1 LGHNA, CDR2 YSLEER. V was pared by 3 bases and J by 6 bases, with 6 bases between. CDR3: CASSQFSANVLTF. The DNA of the CDR3 is TGCGCCAGCAGCCAGTTTTCGGCCAACGTCCTGACTTTC.

V usage is TRBV6-6 and J usage is TRBJ1-6, with D uncertain. CDR1 and CDR2 (germline): MNHNY, SVGAGI (reference sequence). V was pared by 1 base and J by 8 bases, with 18 bases between. The CDR3 sequence is 17 residues long. The CDR3 DNA is TGTGCCAGCAGTTACTTGGAGGGCCGTCTCTCCGATTCACCCCTCCACTTT. Encoded protein: CASSYLEGRLSDSPLHF.

This chain uses TRBV4-2 with TRBJ2-5, with 9 positions matching TRBD2. The V gene end was trimmed by 2 bases and the J gene end by 4 bases; junction bases not matched to a gene: 11. From germline, CDR1 is LGHNA and CDR2 YNFKEQ. The CDR3 spans 17 residues. CDR3 amino acids: CASSQILAGLKGETQYF. CDR3 bases: TGTGCCAGCAGCCAAATCCTAGCGGGGCTCAAGGGAGAGACCCAGTACTTC.

The chain employs TRBV11-2 and TRBJ2-5; 7 nucleotides line up with TRBD2. The J call may not be correct, given that the DNA end is closer to TRBJ2-7. The CDR3 spans 15 residues. Germline V gene data show CDR1 as SGHAT and CDR2 as FQNNGV. The CDR3: CASSFGLGGTYEQYF. CDR3 coding DNA: TGTGCCAGCAGCTTCGGGCTCGGGGGGACCTACGAGCAGTACTTC.

In regard to this clonotype: The junction departs from germline at one end; a sequencing error may be responsible. V gene TRBV6-2 or TRBV6-3 combines with J gene TRBJ2-1; 8 nucleotides align to TRBD2. Per the germline V gene, CDR1 is MNHEY and CDR2 is SVGEGT. The CDR3 contains 15 residues. CDR3: CASGTTGLAYNEQFF. The CDR3 DNA sequence: TGCGCCAGCGGTACTACGGGACTAGCCTACAATGAGCAGTTCTTC.